This T cell receptor beta chain was documented in a study of cytomegalovirus exposure and HLA in healthy donors. For the study at large: As an earlier analysis found, about 190 million T cells yielded 100 million to 130 million unique TCR beta sequences. Broader study findings: Later analysis demonstrated an association between a missense DCLRE1C variant and TCR beta V- and J-gene trimming. TRBV6-2, TRBV6-3 and some other V segments were excluded as indistinguishable.

Germline CDR1 is MNHNS and CDR2 is SASEGT. CDR3 length equals 12 residues. V was shortened by 10 bases and J by 1 base, with 10 bases between the two germline ends. This clone turned up a few times. What it binds is not known. The PCR made use of 60 Vbeta and 13 Jbeta primers. Assay: immunoSEQ multiplex PCR; the TCRdb copy retains only in-frame clones and omits some. The sample contains 150,000 to 200,000 clones, roughly four fifths of which appear only once. The V call is TRBV6-1, the J call TRBJ1-1, with D hard to call. Sequenced sample: PBMCs. The origin of this receptor is a woman aged 18 to 35 in good health and CMV-seropositive. The CDR3 protein is CATLRGNTEAFF. In DNA, the CDR3 is TGTGCCACCCTGCGGGGGAACACTGAAGCTTTCTTT.